Given below is one T cell receptor (beta chain) in context. This CDR3 comprises 14 residues. V was clipped by 1 base and J by 12 bases, with 17 bases between them. Germline CDR1 and CDR2: SGHDT and YYEEEE. The data were taken from a study of cytomegalovirus exposure and HLA in healthy donors. The PCR ran on 60 Vbeta and 13 Jbeta primers. TCRdb's copy holds only in-frame clones and misses some; the assay was immunoSEQ multiplex PCR. This table holds about 68,000 clones, 81% found once. The source material was PBMCs. The V gene is TRBV5-6, the J gene TRBJ2-1; TRBD2 is a possible D gene (6 bases). The TCR comes from a human donor in good health. The CDR3 sequence: CASSLRTAGRRQFF. The CDR3 DNA follows: TGTGCCAGCAGCTTGAGGACGGCGGGGAGGCGGCAGTTCTTC.